Shown below are 14 T cell receptor beta chains from a single sample sequenced in a study of blood T cell repertoires in COVID-19. Method: immunoSEQ multiplex PCR; TCRdb's copy keeps in-frame clones and lacks some. Of around 160,000 clones in the sample, roughly 90% were seen once. The sample consisted of peripheral blood. The origin of the receptors is a human donor in a cohort sampled during active COVID-19.

The rearrangement joins TRBV4-1 to TRBJ2-1; D gene unclear. The CDR3 has 12 amino acids. CDR1 is MGHRA, CDR2 YSYEKL, per germline. Trimming took off 0 bases at V and 13 bases at J, with 10 bases between the two ends. The CDR3 bases are TGCGCCAGCAGCCAAGATTCAGGCAATCAGTTCTTC. It translates to CASSQDSGNQFF.

CDR3 coding DNA: TGTGCCAGCAGCTTTGGACAGGTGAACACCGGGGAGCTGTTTTTT. Residues: CASSFGQVNTGELFF. V and J are TRBV5-6 and TRBJ2-2; 7 nucleotides line up with TRBD1. Trimming cost V 2 bases and J 1 base; bases outside gene matches: 2. The CDR3 spans 15 residues. Germline V gene sequence: CDR1 SGHDT, CDR2 YYEEEE.

This chain links TRBV4-3 with TRBJ2-5; 11 bases are shared with TRBD2. With V trimmed by 4 bases and J by 4 bases, 20 bases remained unmatched. There are 20 residues in the CDR3. CDR1 is LGHNA and CDR2 is YSLEER in the germline V gene. DNA of the CDR3: TGCGCCAGCAGCCTACAGGGGTCCCTAGCGGGGGGACTTGGGGGAGAGACCCAGTACTTC. Its translation is CASSLQGSLAGGLGGETQYF.

The chain combines TRBV7-9 with TRBJ2-2; 8 bases match TRBD2. The ends lost 6 bases at V and 4 bases at J; junction bases unmatched: 7. Germline-derived CDR1 and CDR2 are SEHNR and FQNEAQ (reference sequence). The CDR3 is 15 amino acids. CDR3 DNA: TGTGCCAGCAGGGAACACGCGGGGGGCACCGGGGAGCTGTTTTTT. This translates into CASREHAGGTGELFF.

This rearrangement joins TRBV19 to TRBJ2-1; D is unclear. Germline V gives CDR1 LNHDA, CDR2 SQIVND (reference sequence). V lost 10 bases and J 6 bases, leaving 19 bases between the germline ends. The CDR3 covers 14 residues. CDR3 sequence (DNA): TGTGCCACCGACGACGGAGTCAAGATCAATGAGCAGTTCTTC. Translated: CATDDGVKINEQFF.

V and J are TRBV28 and TRBJ2-2; TRBD2 aligns across 10 bases. This CDR3 is built from 16 residues. Germline assignment: CDR1 MDHEN and CDR2 SYDVKM. V was pared by 6 bases and J by 3 bases, with 7 bases of the junction left unmatched. CDR3 sequence reads: CASSSGTSAYTGELFF. CDR3 nucleotide sequence: TGTGCCAGCAGCTCAGGGACTAGCGCGTACACCGGGGAGCTGTTTTTT.

This chain joins TRBV7-8 and TRBJ1-2; the D gene is possibly TRBD1 (6 bases). The CDR3 runs 13 residues. V was clipped by 2 bases and J by 12 bases, with 16 bases between them. Germline V CDR1 and CDR2: SGHVS, FQNEAQ. Here the CDR3 reads CASSLYRAEGHTF. In DNA form, the CDR3 reads TGTGCCAGCAGCTTATACAGGGCTGAAGGCCACACCTTC.

The table lists this clone with a count of one. The chain is built from TRBV7-3 and TRBJ1-6, with 9 positions matching TRBD1. The CDR3 has 14 amino acids. J lost 7 bases, V lost 4 bases, and 2 bases had no gene match. Germline CDR1 SGHTA, CDR2 FQGTGA. The CDR3 DNA reads as TGTGCCAGCAGCTCCACAGGGGGCAATTCACCCCTCCACTTT. Translation: CASSSTGGNSPLHF.

CDR3 nucleotides: TGCGCCAGCAGCTTGGTTGTCGGGGAAGAGACCCAGTACTTC. It codes for CASSLVVGEETQYF. The chain combines TRBV5-1 with TRBJ2-5; possible D gene TRBD2, 5 bases. The CDR3 loop spans 14 amino acids. Trimming removed 0 bases at V and 3 bases at J, with 9 bases between. Germline CDR1 and CDR2: SGHRS and YFSETQ.

V usage is TRBV5-3 and J usage is TRBJ1-4; TRBD1 matches at 8 bases. TRBV5-3 is an open reading frame, and its role is uncertain. The CDR3 runs 14 residues. The ends lost 3 bases at V and 4 bases at J; junction bases unmatched: 2. In DNA, the CDR3 is TGTGCCAGAAGCTCAGGGGGCTATAATGAAAAACTGTTTTTT. Its protein product is CARSSGGYNEKLFF.

CDR3 sequence: CATSRDRGLPYEQYF. The CDR3 DNA reads TGTGCCACCAGCAGAGATCGAGGGCTCCCCTACGAGCAGTACTTC. The V gene is TRBV15, the J gene TRBJ2-7, with a weak D call TRBD2 (5 bases). V lost 0 bases and J lost 2, with 11 bases in between. This CDR3 has 15 residues. Germline CDR1 LNHNV, CDR2 YYDKDF (reference sequence).

The rearrangement uses TRBV7-6 and TRBJ2-3, with 10 bases identical to TRBD1. CDR1 and CDR2 from the germline V gene are SGHVS and FNYEAQ. V dropped 4 bases and J dropped 3; count of bases not matched to a gene: 4. This CDR3 contains 15 residues. DNA for the CDR3: TGTGCCAGCAGCTCCTGGACAGGGGGAACAGATACGCAGTATTTT. Residues: CASSSWTGGTDTQYF. The whole variable domain, remainder taken from reference TRBV7-6 and TRBJ2-3, is GAGVSQSPRYKVTKRGQDVALRCDPISGHVSLYWYRQALGQGPEFLTYFNYEAQQDKSGLPNDRFSAERPEGSISTLTIQRTEQRDSAMYRCASSSWTGGTDTQYFGPGTRLTVL.

This clone is a singleton in its sample. The V call is TRBV2, the J call TRBJ2-1; D not certain. Germline V gene data show CDR1 as SNHLY and CDR2 as FYNNEI. V was cut by 8 bases and J by 7 bases, with 24 bases left in between. The CDR3 runs 16 residues. In DNA form, the CDR3 reads TGTGCCAGCCGAGTTTCGAGGTGGAGTGATAGGAATGAGCAGTTCTTC. Amino acids: CASRVSRWSDRNEQFF.

The CDR3 is CATSEARTSGRSDEQFF. In DNA form, the CDR3 reads TGTGCCACCAGTGAAGCTAGGACTAGCGGGAGATCCGATGAGCAGTTCTTC. V gene TRBV24-1 combines with J gene TRBJ2-1; 13 nucleotides line up with TRBD2. Germline loops: CDR1 KGHDR, CDR2 SFDVKD. With 4 bases clipped from V and 8 bases from J, the junction kept 10 bases outside the gene matches. The CDR3 totals 17 residues.